The 32 T cell receptor beta chains given below trace back to one sample, sequenced in a study of cytomegalovirus exposure and HLA in healthy donors. PCR used 60 Vbeta primers and 13 Jbeta primers. Sequenced by immunoSEQ multiplex PCR; TCRdb stores in-frame clones only, minus some. The sample has about 120,000 clones, around 80% seen once. The sequenced sample was PBMCs. The origin of the receptors is a man between 18 and 29 years old in good health and CMV-seronegative.

This clone was counted a few times. This rearrangement joins TRBV11-2 to TRBJ1-6; 9 bases are a match to TRBD1. Trimming cost V 5 bases and J 6 bases; bases outside gene matches: 5. Germline-derived CDR1 and CDR2 are SGHAT and FQNNGV. The CDR3 is 15 residues long. In DNA form, the CDR3 reads TGTGCCAGCAGCGGGGACAGGGATTTTAATTCACCCCTCCACTTT. This gives the protein CASSGDRDFNSPLHF.

V gene TRBV6-6 combines with J gene TRBJ2-7, with 7 bases matching TRBD2. The ends lost 7 bases at V and 2 bases at J; junction bases unmatched: 11. This CDR3 region has 15 residues. Germline CDR1 is MNHNY and CDR2 is SVGAGI (reference sequence). CDR3 sequence: CASKYRASGPYEQYF. CDR3 coding DNA: TGTGCCAGCAAATACCGCGCTAGCGGTCCCTACGAGCAGTACTTC.

In the case of this clone: One junction end disagrees with the germline gene, perhaps due to a read error. The chain carries TRBV29-1 and TRBJ2-3; the match to TRBD2 covers 11 bases. The CDR3 covers 14 residues. Germline-derived CDR1 and CDR2 are SQVTM and ANQGSEA. The DNA for the CDR3 is TGCAGCATTGATAGCGGGAGGGCCCCAGATACGCAGTATTTT. Translation: CSIDSGRAPDTQYF.

In the case of this clone: One end of the junction varies from germline; a read error may be responsible. The same CDR3 arises from other DNA sequences in this sample as well. V and J are TRBV5-4 and TRBJ2-7; 11 bases match TRBD1. The CDR3 covers 17 residues. CDR1 and CDR2 from the germline V gene are SGHNT and YYREEE (reference sequence). The CDR3 loop reads CASSLYGAGQGAYEQYF. The CDR3 coding sequence is TGCGCCAGCAGCTTATATGGGGCTGGACAGGGGGCGTACGAGCAGTACTTC.

With regard to this clone: Other DNA sequences from this sample encode an identical CDR3 as well. The chain employs TRBV7-9 and TRBJ2-5, with unresolved D. The germline V gene has CDR1 SEHNR and CDR2 FQNEAQ (reference sequence). V was shortened by 3 bases and J by 2 bases, with 13 bases between the two germline ends. The CDR3 sequence is 15 residues long. In DNA, the CDR3 is TGTGCCAGCAGCTTTTCGGCTAGTGGGCAAGAGACCCAGTACTTC. It is translated as CASSFSASGQETQYF. Supplemented by reference TRBV7-9 and TRBJ2-5, the full variable domain reads DTGVSQNPRHKITKRGQNVTFRCDPISEHNRLYWYRQTLGQGPEFLTYFQNEAQLEKSRLLSDRFSAERPKGSFSTLEIQRTEQGDSAMYLCASSFSASGQETQYFGPGTRLLVL.

The chain is built from TRBV20-1 and TRBJ1-4; 7 bases fit TRBD1. V lost 3 bases and J lost 10; bases outside the gene matches: 2. The CDR3 length is 11 residues. Germline loops: CDR1 DFQATT, CDR2 SNEGSKA (reference sequence). DNA for the CDR3: TGCAGTGCTAGTTACAGGGGAAAACTGTTTTTT. Translated, it gives CSASYRGKLFF.

The gene calls are TRBV6-5 and TRBJ2-7, with D possibly TRBD2 on 5 matching bases. Germline V lookup: CDR1 MNHEY, CDR2 SVGAGI. The CDR3 sequence is 11 residues long. Trimming took 6 bases from V and 5 from J, leaving 8 bases between them. The DNA of the CDR3 is TGTGCCAGCAGGGGAGATCACGAGCAGTACGTC. Translated, it gives CASRGDHEQYV.

This clone was detected only a few times. This rearrangement joins TRBV11-1 to TRBJ2-3; possibly TRBD2 for D (5 bases). The germline gives CDR1 SGHAT, CDR2 FQDESV (reference sequence). Between the trimmed V and J ends, which lost 5 bases and 2 bases, there was a span of 14 bases. The CDR3 is 15 amino acids. For the CDR3, the DNA is TGTGCCAGCAGCCATACCGGGATCGACACAGATACGCAGTATTTT. Translating it yields CASSHTGIDTDTQYF. The complete variable domain, with remaining parts taken from reference TRBV11-1 and TRBJ2-3, reads EAEVAQSPRYKITEKSQAVAFWCDPISGHATLYWYRQILGQGPELLVQFQDESVVDDSQLPKDRFSAERLKGVDSTLKIQPAELGDSAMYLCASSHTGIDTDTQYFGPGTRLTVL.

Worth noting for this clone: Other DNA sequences in the sample encode the same CDR3. This chain joins TRBV19 and TRBJ2-1; D possibly corresponds to TRBD2 (5 bases). Trimming removed 3 bases from V and 0 bases from J, with 9 bases in between. This CDR3 is built from 15 residues. Looked up from germline, CDR1 is LNHDA and CDR2 is SQIVND (reference sequence). DNA for the CDR3: TGTGCCAGTAGTATCGCGGGTAGCTCCTACAATGAGCAGTTCTTC. Translated, it gives CASSIAGSSYNEQFF.

The chain links TRBV30 to TRBJ2-2; D gene ambiguous. The germline CDR1 and CDR2 sequences are GTSNPN and SVGIG (reference sequence). The CDR3 length is 13 residues. V was clipped by 3 bases and J by 4 bases, with 9 bases between them. The CDR3 nucleotides read TGTGCCTGGAGGCTACAGAGCACCGGGGAGCTGTTTTTT. It is translated as CAWRLQSTGELFF.

This rearrangement joins TRBV18 to TRBJ2-3, with D hard to call. Germline CDR1 is KGHSH and CDR2 is LQKENI. The CDR3 sequence is 15 residues long. The germline V and J ends were trimmed by 1 base and 2 bases, with 10 bases remaining between them. The CDR3 here is CASSPRNGYTDTQYF. The DNA for the CDR3 is TGTGCCAGCTCACCACGGAACGGGTACACAGATACGCAGTATTTT.

The rearrangement joins TRBV6-5 to TRBJ1-1, with 7 bases aligning to TRBD1. CDR3 length equals 13 residues. V was pared by 0 bases and J by 8 bases, with 3 bases of the junction left unmatched. The germline V gene encodes CDR1 MNHEY and CDR2 SVGAGI. The CDR3 nucleotides read TGTGCCAGCAGTTACTCGACAGGGAGGGAAGCTTTCTTT. This gives the protein CASSYSTGREAFF.

This CDR3 reads CASSLGQAWIGNQETQYF. CDR3 nucleotides: TGTGCCAGCAGCTTAGGACAGGCTTGGATTGGCAACCAAGAGACCCAGTACTTC. The rearrangement uses TRBV11-3 and TRBJ2-5, with a tentative D call TRBD1 (6 bases). Deletions cut 1 base from V and 0 bases from J, with 18 bases between. Germline CDR1 is SGHNT and CDR2 is YENEEA. This CDR3 is built from 18 residues.

The V and J genes are TRBV29-1 and TRBJ2-5; 9 bases agree with TRBD1. Judging by the DNA end, TRBJ2-7 fits better; the J call may be wrong. Germline V gives CDR1 SQVTM, CDR2 ANQGSEA. The CDR3 extends over 13 amino acids. CDR3 coding DNA: TGCAGCGTTCCGGGACAGGGAACCTACGAGCAGTACTTC. Translating it yields CSVPGQGTYEQYF.

The J gene is TRBJ2-1, the V gene TRBV6-5, with D possibly being TRBD1 (6 bases). Trimming took off 4 bases at V and 2 bases at J, with 9 bases between the two ends. CDR1 and CDR2 from the germline V gene are MNHEY and SVGAGI. The CDR3 contains 14 residues. The CDR3 DNA follows: TGTGCCAGCAGTTCAAGGACAGCCTACAATGAGCAGTTCTTC. It codes for CASSSRTAYNEQFF.

As regards this clone: Its ends do not fully match the called genes, so a read error is possible. This chain joins TRBV2 and TRBJ2-3; D possibly corresponds to TRBD2 (5 bases). The length of the CDR3 is 16 residues. From germline, CDR1 is SNHLY and CDR2 FYNNEI. The CDR3 nucleotides read TGTGTCAGCAGTGAACCGGCCATCGGGGGCACAGATACGCAGTATTTT. Residues: CVSSEPAIGGTDTQYF.

The CDR3 DNA sequence: TGTGCCAGCAGTTACAGGGGGCCAGATACGCAGTATTTT. Amino acid sequence: CASSYRGPDTQYF. The V gene is TRBV6-5, the J gene TRBJ2-3, with 7 bases fitting TRBD1. The germline gives CDR1 MNHEY, CDR2 SVGAGI. The J segment lost 4 bases and the V segment lost 2 bases, leaving 0 bases of the junction unmatched. This CDR3 contains 13 residues.

This clone was seen only once. The chain couples TRBV6-5 to TRBJ2-3; D gene uncertain. With 2 bases removed from V and 6 bases from J, the gap between germline ends came to 3 bases. There are 11 residues in the CDR3. The V gene's germline CDR1 is MNHEY and CDR2 SVGAGI. CDR3 protein: CASSYLDTQYF. The CDR3 bases are TGTGCCAGCAGTTACCTTGATACGCAGTATTTT.

CDR3 nucleotide sequence: TGTGCCAGTCGAGAGCGGGAACCCGGGACCTATGGCTACACCTTC. It specifies CASREREPGTYGYTF. This chain connects TRBV19 to TRBJ1-2; a possible D gene is TRBD1 (5 bases). The CDR3 contains 15 residues. Germline V gene data show CDR1 as LNHDA and CDR2 as SQIVND (reference sequence). V was cut by 8 bases and J by 4 bases, with 20 bases left in between.

The rearrangement links TRBV7-3 to TRBJ2-3; a possible D gene is TRBD1 (5 bases). V lost 11 bases, J lost 0 bases, and 12 bases lay in between. Looked up from germline, CDR1 is SGHTA and CDR2 is FQGTGA. The CDR3 spans 13 residues. As DNA, the CDR3 is TGTGCCTGTGGGGCGGACAGCACAGATACGCAGTATTTT. This gives the protein CACGADSTDTQYF.

V and J are TRBV9 and TRBJ2-1, with TRBD1 matching 7 bases. The CDR3 loop spans 16 amino acids. Trimming took 2 bases from V and 6 from J; bases not matched to a gene: 11. The germline CDR1 and CDR2 sequences are SGDLS and YYNGEE. The CDR3 sequence is CASSVTGSVSTNEQFF. The CDR3 coding sequence is TGTGCCAGCAGCGTGACAGGGTCCGTAAGTACCAATGAGCAGTTCTTC.

This clone was seen only a few times. V and J are TRBV6-5 and TRBJ2-1, with a possible D match to TRBD2 (6 bases). The CDR3 has 13 amino acids. Germline-derived CDR1 and CDR2 are MNHEY and SVGAGI. Trimming removed 7 bases at V and 6 bases at J, with 13 bases between. This CDR3 is CASMERGSNEQFF. The CDR3 bases are TGTGCCAGCATGGAACGGGGGAGCAATGAGCAGTTCTTC.

A few counts support this clone. The gene calls are TRBV6-1 and TRBJ1-6; 7 bases agree with TRBD1. Germline CDR1 MNHNS, CDR2 SASEGT. The CDR3 has 15 residues. V dropped 8 bases and J dropped 4; count of bases not matched to a gene: 8. The CDR3 is CASLDGQDYNSPLHF. The CDR3 bases are TGTGCCAGCCTGGACGGACAGGATTATAATTCACCCCTCCACTTT.

The rearrangement links TRBV6-1 to TRBJ2-1, with D maybe TRBD1 (6 bases). Germline V CDR1 and CDR2: MNHNS, SASEGT. V shed 2 bases and J shed 8 bases, with 16 bases lying between them. The CDR3 is 15 residues long. This CDR3 reads CASSEFDRQSDEQFF. The CDR3 DNA reads as TGTGCCAGCAGTGAATTCGACAGGCAGAGCGATGAGCAGTTCTTC.

This clone was seen a single time. The chain recombines TRBV5-1 with TRBJ2-7, with TRBD2 matching over 10 bases. The CDR3 length is 16 residues. Per germline, CDR1 SGHRS and CDR2 YFSETQ. The trim removed 4 bases at V and 3 bases at J, leaving 10 bases unmatched. The CDR3 loop reads CASSITGTSANYEQYF. CDR3 nucleotides: TGCGCCAGCAGCATAACCGGGACTAGCGCCAACTACGAGCAGTACTTC.

J is TRBJ1-4 and V is TRBV27, with 7 bases that match TRBD1. CDR1 and CDR2 from the germline V gene are MNHEY and SMNVEV (reference sequence). The CDR3 contains 16 residues. The V segment lost 4 bases and the J segment 8 bases; nucleotides outside the gene matches: 13. CDR3: CASSSLLGQAYEKLFF. CDR3 DNA sequence: TGTGCCAGCAGTTCGTTACTCGGACAGGCGTACGAAAAACTGTTTTTT.

In its sample, this clone was seen once. DNA for the CDR3: TGTGCCAGCAGCCTCGACAGGGATGAAGCTTTCTTT. Amino acid sequence: CASSLDRDEAFF. The V gene is TRBV7-9, the J gene TRBJ1-1; 7 bases agree with TRBD1. Germline-derived CDR1 and CDR2 are SEHNR and FQNEAQ (reference sequence). CDR3 length: 12 amino acids. The trim removed 5 bases at V and 7 bases at J, leaving 4 bases unmatched.

This rearrangement joins TRBV6-1 to TRBJ2-7, with 8 bases that match TRBD2. Germline assignment: CDR1 MNHNS and CDR2 SASEGT. J gave up 7 bases and V 10 bases, and 9 bases lay outside the gene matches. The length of the CDR3 is 12 residues. The CDR3 protein is CATQAQREEQYV. DNA for the CDR3: TGTGCCACCCAAGCTCAGCGGGAGGAGCAGTACGTC.

The chain uses TRBV28 and TRBJ1-1; 9 bases match TRBD1. This CDR3 is built from 14 residues. Looked up from germline, CDR1 is MDHEN and CDR2 is SYDVKM. The V and J ends lost 5 bases and 11 bases, in that order; junction bases with no gene match: 12. The CDR3, as DNA: TGTGCCAGCAGTCAAGGACAGGGGAATCGTGGGGCTTTCTTT. Amino acid sequence: CASSQGQGNRGAFF.

The V call is TRBV6-5, the J call TRBJ2-3; D gene uncertain. CDR1 is MNHEY, CDR2 SVGAGI, per germline. The CDR3 totals 15 residues. V was cut by 5 bases and J by 2 bases, with 14 bases left in between. The CDR3 DNA reads as TGTGCCAGCAGTCGCACAGAGTACCACACAGATACGCAGTATTTT. Protein: CASSRTEYHTDTQYF.

This chain connects TRBV7-3 to TRBJ2-7; 12 bases agree with TRBD1. The germline V gene encodes CDR1 SGHTA and CDR2 FQGTGA. Trimming at V came to 4 bases and at J to 2 bases, leaving 18 bases not matched to a gene. The CDR3 extends over 20 amino acids. In nucleotides, the CDR3 is TGTGCCAGCAGCTCATACGGGGACAGGGGGCGCAATAGGGGTCCCTACGAGCAGTACGTC. It is translated as CASSSYGDRGRNRGPYEQYV.

For this clone: This likely came from a read error, as a far larger clone is one base away. V usage is TRBV7-9 and J usage is TRBJ1-4, with D unclear. Looked up from germline, CDR1 is SEHNR and CDR2 is FQNEAQ (reference sequence). CDR3 length: 14 amino acids. As DNA, the CDR3 is TGTTCCAGCAGCTGGACTGAAATTAATGAAAAACTGTTTTTT. Translating it yields CSSSWTEINEKLFF. Together with reference TRBV7-9 and TRBJ1-4, the CDR3 gives the full variable domain: DTGVSQNPRHKITKRGQNVTFRCDPISEHNRLYWYRQTLGQGPEFLTYFQNEAQLEKSRLLSDRFSAERPKGSFSTLEIQRTEQGDSAMYLCSSSWTEINEKLFFGSGTQLSVL.